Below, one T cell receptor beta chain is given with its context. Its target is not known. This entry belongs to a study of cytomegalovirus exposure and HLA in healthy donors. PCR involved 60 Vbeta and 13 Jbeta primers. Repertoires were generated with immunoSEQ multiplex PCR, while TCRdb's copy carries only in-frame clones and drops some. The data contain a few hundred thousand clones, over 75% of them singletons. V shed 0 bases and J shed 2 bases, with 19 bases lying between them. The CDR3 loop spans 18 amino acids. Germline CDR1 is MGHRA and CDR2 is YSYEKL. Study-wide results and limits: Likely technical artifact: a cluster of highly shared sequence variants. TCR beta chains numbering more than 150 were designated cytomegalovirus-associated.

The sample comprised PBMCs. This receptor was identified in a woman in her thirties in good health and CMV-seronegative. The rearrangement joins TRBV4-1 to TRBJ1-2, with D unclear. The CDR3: CASSQDGDALPWNYGYTF. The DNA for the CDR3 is TGCGCCAGCAGCCAAGATGGAGACGCCCTACCTTGGAACTATGGCTACACCTTC.